The 17 T cell receptor beta chains below come from one sample, sequenced in a study of blood T cell repertoires in COVID-19. Repertoires were generated with immunoSEQ multiplex PCR, while TCRdb's copy carries only in-frame clones and drops some. This table holds more than 300,000 clones, around 89% found once. The sequenced sample was PBMCs or T cells enriched from blood (not recorded which). The receptors stem from a woman younger than 30 who had recovered from COVID-19.

The gene calls are TRBV28 and TRBJ2-7; possibly TRBD1 for D (6 bases). The CDR3 extends over 14 amino acids. Trimming cost V 3 bases and J 7 bases, with 16 bases left between them. Per the germline V gene, CDR1 is MDHEN and CDR2 is SYDVKM. The CDR3 loop reads CASSLYRAPREQYF. In nucleotides, the CDR3 is TGTGCCAGCAGTTTGTACAGGGCCCCGAGAGAGCAGTACTTC.

V usage is TRBV24-1 and J usage is TRBJ1-5; a possible D gene is TRBD1 (5 bases). V lost 2 bases and J 4 bases, leaving 8 bases between the germline ends. The CDR3 consists of 14 residues. Germline V lookup: CDR1 KGHDR, CDR2 SFDVKD. The CDR3 nucleotides are TGTGCCACCAGTGATTACGGGGGTAATCAGCCCCAGCATTTT. Translated, it gives CATSDYGGNQPQHF.

The chain links TRBV6-1 to TRBJ1-5; no clear D. This CDR3 has 14 amino acids. Per germline, CDR1 MNHNS and CDR2 SASEGT. Trimming left V 5 bases short and J 0 bases short, with 8 bases between. The CDR3 sequence: CASSPQISNQPQHF. CDR3 coding DNA: TGTGCCAGCAGTCCTCAGATTAGCAATCAGCCCCAGCATTTT.

The chain has TRBV30 and TRBJ1-2, with 10 nucleotides matching TRBD1. There are 14 residues in the CDR3. Germline assignment: CDR1 GTSNPN and CDR2 SVGIG (reference sequence). With 0 bases clipped from V and 4 bases from J, the junction kept 2 bases outside the gene matches. CDR3 DNA sequence: TGTGCCTGGAGTGTAAGGACAGGGGGCTATGGCTACACCTTC. It codes for CAWSVRTGGYGYTF.

This chain links TRBV29-1 with TRBJ1-1; D ambiguous. CDR3 size: 14 residues. CDR1 and CDR2 (germline): SQVTM, ANQGSEA. Trimming left V 2 bases short and J 4 bases short, with 14 bases between. The CDR3 loop reads CSVEPRLSGTEAFF. CDR3 nucleotide sequence: TGCAGCGTTGAACCACGGTTATCGGGCACTGAAGCTTTCTTT. Supplemented by reference TRBV29-1 and TRBJ1-1, the full variable domain reads SAVISQKPSRDICQRGTSLTIQCQVDSQVTMMFWYRQQPGQSLTLIATANQGSEATYESGFVIDKFPISRPNLTFSTLTVSNMSPEDSSIYLCSVEPRLSGTEAFFGQGTRLTVV.

The chain joins TRBV9 to TRBJ2-3; possibly TRBD2 for D (7 bases). CDR3 length equals 16 residues. V lost 0 bases and J lost 0, with 11 bases in between. The V gene's germline CDR1 is SGDLS and CDR2 YYNGEE. For the CDR3, the DNA is TGTGCCAGCAGCGTAGAGGCGGGGGCAAGCACAGATACGCAGTATTTT. Translated, it gives CASSVEAGASTDTQYF.

J is TRBJ1-2 and V is TRBV6-1, with 7 bases aligning to TRBD1. V gave up 1 base and J gave up 3 bases; unmatched junction bases: 11. This CDR3 comprises 17 residues. Germline-derived CDR1 and CDR2 are MNHNS and SASEGT. The CDR3 DNA sequence: TGTGCCAGCAGTGAAGAGATTGCGCGGACAGGTGACTATGGCTACACCTTC. Its translation: CASSEEIARTGDYGYTF.

The chain couples TRBV9 to TRBJ1-2, with TRBD1 matching over 7 bases. Germline V gene data show CDR1 as SGDLS and CDR2 as YYNGEE. Losses at the gene ends were 3 bases for V and 0 bases for J; bases not matched to a gene: 2. The CDR3 is 14 amino acids. The CDR3 DNA follows: TGTGCCAGCAGCGGGGGACAGACTAACTATGGCTACACCTTC. Translation gives CASSGGQTNYGYTF.

This chain connects TRBV21-1 to TRBJ1-2; the D call in the table, TRBD1, was not verified against the DNA. TRBV21-1 is described as a pseudogene. The CDR3 runs 18 residues. The CDR3 protein is CASSKEGRGRRNHYGYTF. In nucleotides, the CDR3 is TGTGCCAGCAGCAAAGAAGGCAGGGGGCGCAGAAATCACTATGGCTACACCTTC.

J is TRBJ2-7 and V is TRBV5-6; 13 bases line up with TRBD2. The CDR3 is 12 residues long. Germline V lookup: CDR1 SGHDT, CDR2 YYEEEE. Germline trimming cut 4 bases from V and 11 bases from J; bases unmatched to any gene: 3. CDR3 bases: TGTGCCAGCAGCAGAGGGACTAGCGGGGAGTACTTC. Residues: CASSRGTSGEYF.

The chain carries TRBV18 and TRBJ2-1, with 8 bases lining up with TRBD2. This CDR3 has 15 amino acids. The germline CDR1 and CDR2 sequences are KGHSH and LQKENI. Unmatched junction bases numbered 6, after V lost 2 bases and J lost 6 bases. The CDR3 nucleotides are TGTGCCAGCTCACCAATGAGTAGCGGGGTCAATGAGCAGTTCTTC. This translates into CASSPMSSGVNEQFF.

This sequence joins TRBV15 and TRBJ1-6; D gene uncertain. Looked up from germline, CDR1 is LNHNV and CDR2 is YYDKDF (reference sequence). V lost 0 bases, J lost 10 bases, and 7 bases lay in between. This CDR3 region has 13 residues. The CDR3 bases are TGTGCCACCAGCAGAGATGCGGGGTCACCCCTCCACTTT. This encodes CATSRDAGSPLHF.

This sequence joins TRBV11-2 and TRBJ2-7, with D maybe TRBD2 (5 bases). CDR1 is SGHAT and CDR2 is FQNNGV in the germline V gene. Trimming stripped 3 bases from V and 7 bases from J, with 16 bases between. The CDR3 contains 14 residues. In DNA, the CDR3 is TGTGCCAGCAGCTTGGAGGACGGGCGTGGGGAGCAGTACTTC. It is translated as CASSLEDGRGEQYF.

This rearrangement joins TRBV6-2 or TRBV6-3 to TRBJ2-7, with a tentative D call TRBD1 (5 bases). CDR1 is MNHEY and CDR2 is SVGEGT in the germline V gene. The CDR3 is 13 residues long. V was shortened by 2 bases and J by 5 bases, with 10 bases between the two germline ends. For the CDR3, the DNA is TGTGCCAGCAGTTACCAGGGTTTGGACGAGCAGTACTTC. It encodes CASSYQGLDEQYF.

The chain has TRBV7-3 and TRBJ2-1; TRBD1 matches at 7 bases. This CDR3 comprises 16 residues. Germline CDR1 reads SGHTA; CDR2 reads FQGTGA. With 3 bases clipped from V and 2 bases from J, the junction kept 7 bases outside the gene matches. The CDR3 region is CASSLDQQGTYNEQFF. CDR3 in DNA: TGTGCCAGCAGCTTGGACCAACAGGGGACCTACAATGAGCAGTTCTTC.

The chain uses TRBV6-5 and TRBJ1-2, with TRBD1 matching over 10 bases. The CDR3 extends over 15 amino acids. The junction had 9 bases not matched to a gene; V was cut back by 6 bases and J by 5 bases. The germline V gene encodes CDR1 MNHEY and CDR2 SVGAGI. CDR3 protein: CASRGDRGGGYGYTF. The CDR3 DNA reads as TGTGCCAGCAGGGGGGACAGGGGTGGAGGATATGGCTACACCTTC.

The rearrangement uses TRBV6-5 and TRBJ2-3; tentative D call: TRBD2 (6 bases). Per the germline V gene, CDR1 is MNHEY and CDR2 is SVGAGI. This CDR3 region has 15 residues. V gave up 11 bases and J gave up 1 base, with 19 bases separating them. The CDR3 sequence: CAARRATRGTDTQYF. The CDR3 DNA follows: TGTGCCGCCCGGAGGGCCACTCGCGGCACAGATACGCAGTATTTT.